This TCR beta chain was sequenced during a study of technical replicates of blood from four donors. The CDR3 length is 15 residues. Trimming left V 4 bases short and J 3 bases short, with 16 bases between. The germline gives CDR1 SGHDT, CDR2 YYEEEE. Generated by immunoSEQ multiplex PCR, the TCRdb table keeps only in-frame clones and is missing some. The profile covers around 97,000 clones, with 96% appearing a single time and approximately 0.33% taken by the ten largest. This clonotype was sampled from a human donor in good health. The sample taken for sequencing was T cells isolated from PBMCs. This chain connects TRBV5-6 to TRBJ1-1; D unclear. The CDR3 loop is CASSPGRGTHTEAFF. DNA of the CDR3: TGTGCCAGCAGCCCCGGGAGAGGAACTCACACTGAAGCTTTCTTT.